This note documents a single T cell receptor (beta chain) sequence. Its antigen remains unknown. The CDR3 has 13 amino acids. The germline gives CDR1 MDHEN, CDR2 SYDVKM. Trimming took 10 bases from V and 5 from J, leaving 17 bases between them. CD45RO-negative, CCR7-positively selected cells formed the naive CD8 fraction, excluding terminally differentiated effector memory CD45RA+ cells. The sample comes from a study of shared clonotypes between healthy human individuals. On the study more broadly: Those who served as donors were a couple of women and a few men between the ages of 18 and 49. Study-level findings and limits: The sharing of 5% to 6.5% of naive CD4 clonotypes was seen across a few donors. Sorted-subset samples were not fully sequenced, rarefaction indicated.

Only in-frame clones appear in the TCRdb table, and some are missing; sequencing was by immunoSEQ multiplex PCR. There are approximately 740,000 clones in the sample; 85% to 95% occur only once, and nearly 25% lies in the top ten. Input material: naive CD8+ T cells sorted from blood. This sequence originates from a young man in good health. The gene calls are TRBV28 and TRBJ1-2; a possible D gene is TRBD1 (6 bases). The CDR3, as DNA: TGTGCCACAACAGGTGGGGGCCTGTATGGCTACACCTTC. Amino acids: CATTGGGLYGYTF.